The 7 T cell receptor beta chains in this list originate from one sample, sequenced in a study of a mutant IDH1 vaccine in newly diagnosed glioma. The method was immunoSEQ multiplex PCR; TCRdb's version includes in-frame clones alone and lacks a portion of them. The sample yields about 82,000 clones, over 75% seen once. No antigens are known for them. Specified time point: week 23, last vaccination. Each dose of the vaccine consisted of 300 ug of mutant IDH1 20-mer peptide, with topical imiquimod. The specimen comprised PBMCs, sampled from a glioma patient whose treatment included an IDH1 peptide vaccine. The receptor set was obtained from a man in his thirties or forties with glioma. Some clones in this sample may be carry-over from other donors' samples.

This chain joins TRBV19 and TRBJ1-2; 8 positions agree with TRBD1. Germline lookup yields CDR1 LNHDA and CDR2 SQIVND (reference sequence). J gave up 3 bases and V 4 bases, and 1 base lay outside the gene matches. This CDR3 spans 13 amino acids. This CDR3 reads CASSKTGDYGYTF. The DNA for the CDR3 is TGTGCCAGTAGTAAGACAGGGGACTATGGCTACACCTTC.

The chain links TRBV7-9 to TRBJ2-5; TRBD1 or TRBD2 may be the D gene (7 bases each). V was clipped by 5 bases and J by 5 bases, with 15 bases between them. The CDR3 has 14 residues. Germline V gene sequence: CDR1 SEHNR, CDR2 FQNEAQ (reference sequence). CDR3 DNA sequence: TGTGCCAGCAGCCCGGGGAGGGGGCGTGAGACCCAGTACTTC. Protein: CASSPGRGRETQYF.

The rearrangement links TRBV15 to TRBJ1-2, with D possibly matching TRBD1 (5 bases). V was trimmed by 1 base and J by 6 bases, leaving 12 bases between them. The CDR3 spans 14 residues. Per the germline V gene, CDR1 is LNHNV and CDR2 is YYDKDF (reference sequence). The CDR3 coding sequence is TGTGCCACCAGCAGAGGTTCGCAGGGCGATGGCTACACCTTC. Protein: CATSRGSQGDGYTF. The whole variable domain, filled in from reference TRBV15 and TRBJ1-2, reads DAMVIQNPRYQVTQFGKPVTLSCSQTLNHNVMYWYQQKSSQAPKLLFHYYDKDFNNEADTPDNFQSRRPNTSFCFLDIRSPGLGDTAMYLCATSRGSQGDGYTFGSGTRLTVV.

This clone came up a few times. The CDR3 here is CASSLLAGGNEQFF. The CDR3, as DNA: TGTGCCAGCAGCCTTCTAGCGGGAGGCAATGAGCAGTTCTTC. The chain recombines TRBV9 with TRBJ2-1; 11 nucleotides match TRBD2. Losses at the gene ends were 4 bases for V and 6 bases for J; bases not matched to a gene: 3. This CDR3 is 14 amino acids long. In germline, CDR1 is SGDLS, CDR2 YYNGEE.

The chain uses TRBV7-2 and TRBJ2-4, with 7 positions matching TRBD2. Germline CDR1 SGHTA, CDR2 FQGNSA. This CDR3 is built from 15 residues. With 5 bases clipped from V and 5 bases from J, the junction kept 9 bases outside the gene matches. CDR3 sequence (DNA): TGTGCCAGCAGCGCCAGCGGGGCGGGGGAAAACATTCAGTACTTC. Translated: CASSASGAGENIQYF.

The chain employs TRBV2 and TRBJ1-5, with TRBD1 as a possible D gene (5 bases). V shed 7 bases and J shed 5 bases, with 12 bases lying between them. CDR1 and CDR2 (germline): SNHLY, FYNNEI. The CDR3 totals 13 residues. CDR3 sequence (DNA): TGTGCCAGCAATTTTGGGGGGGATCAGCCCCAGCATTTT. Encoded protein: CASNFGGDQPQHF.

The chain has TRBV7-9 and TRBJ2-3; weak D call: TRBD1 (6 bases). Between the trimmed V and J ends, which lost 7 bases and 4 bases, there was a span of 21 bases. Germline CDR1 SEHNR, CDR2 FQNEAQ (reference sequence). CDR3 length: 16 amino acids. CDR3 nucleotides: TGTGCCAGCACACCCCCCAGGGGAAGGGGCCCAGATACGCAGTATTTT. As protein: CASTPPRGRGPDTQYF.